A single T cell receptor (beta chain) is shown here with its context. Original handling: Amplification of reference gene primers provided the estimated nucleated cell counts. Here immunoSEQ multiplex PCR was the method, and the copy in TCRdb shows in-frame clones only, minus some. V, J and clone size reflect that table, while D and trimming were determined from the DNA. The table shows 150,000 to 200,000 clones, with approximately 83% occurring only once. This CDR3 has 14 amino acids. V lost 3 bases to trimming and J lost 6 bases; unmatched junction nucleotides: 6. Germline loops: CDR1 SGHRS, CDR2 YFSETQ. This entry is derived from a study of blood T cell repertoires in COVID-19. Across the whole study: Samples of COVID-19 (acute and convalescent) were obtained from the United States, Italy and Spain. The cDNA or gDNA used as material had been derived from T cells, B-cell-depleted T cells, or PBMCs.

This TCR derives from a human donor with acute or convalescent COVID-19. The donor label of this sample is uncertain. Material for sequencing was peripheral blood. The V call is TRBV5-1, the J call TRBJ2-7; TRBD1 agrees at 10 bases. DNA of the CDR3: TGCGCCAGCAGCTCCGACAGGGGGCCATCCGAGCAGTACTTC. Residues: CASSSDRGPSEQYF.